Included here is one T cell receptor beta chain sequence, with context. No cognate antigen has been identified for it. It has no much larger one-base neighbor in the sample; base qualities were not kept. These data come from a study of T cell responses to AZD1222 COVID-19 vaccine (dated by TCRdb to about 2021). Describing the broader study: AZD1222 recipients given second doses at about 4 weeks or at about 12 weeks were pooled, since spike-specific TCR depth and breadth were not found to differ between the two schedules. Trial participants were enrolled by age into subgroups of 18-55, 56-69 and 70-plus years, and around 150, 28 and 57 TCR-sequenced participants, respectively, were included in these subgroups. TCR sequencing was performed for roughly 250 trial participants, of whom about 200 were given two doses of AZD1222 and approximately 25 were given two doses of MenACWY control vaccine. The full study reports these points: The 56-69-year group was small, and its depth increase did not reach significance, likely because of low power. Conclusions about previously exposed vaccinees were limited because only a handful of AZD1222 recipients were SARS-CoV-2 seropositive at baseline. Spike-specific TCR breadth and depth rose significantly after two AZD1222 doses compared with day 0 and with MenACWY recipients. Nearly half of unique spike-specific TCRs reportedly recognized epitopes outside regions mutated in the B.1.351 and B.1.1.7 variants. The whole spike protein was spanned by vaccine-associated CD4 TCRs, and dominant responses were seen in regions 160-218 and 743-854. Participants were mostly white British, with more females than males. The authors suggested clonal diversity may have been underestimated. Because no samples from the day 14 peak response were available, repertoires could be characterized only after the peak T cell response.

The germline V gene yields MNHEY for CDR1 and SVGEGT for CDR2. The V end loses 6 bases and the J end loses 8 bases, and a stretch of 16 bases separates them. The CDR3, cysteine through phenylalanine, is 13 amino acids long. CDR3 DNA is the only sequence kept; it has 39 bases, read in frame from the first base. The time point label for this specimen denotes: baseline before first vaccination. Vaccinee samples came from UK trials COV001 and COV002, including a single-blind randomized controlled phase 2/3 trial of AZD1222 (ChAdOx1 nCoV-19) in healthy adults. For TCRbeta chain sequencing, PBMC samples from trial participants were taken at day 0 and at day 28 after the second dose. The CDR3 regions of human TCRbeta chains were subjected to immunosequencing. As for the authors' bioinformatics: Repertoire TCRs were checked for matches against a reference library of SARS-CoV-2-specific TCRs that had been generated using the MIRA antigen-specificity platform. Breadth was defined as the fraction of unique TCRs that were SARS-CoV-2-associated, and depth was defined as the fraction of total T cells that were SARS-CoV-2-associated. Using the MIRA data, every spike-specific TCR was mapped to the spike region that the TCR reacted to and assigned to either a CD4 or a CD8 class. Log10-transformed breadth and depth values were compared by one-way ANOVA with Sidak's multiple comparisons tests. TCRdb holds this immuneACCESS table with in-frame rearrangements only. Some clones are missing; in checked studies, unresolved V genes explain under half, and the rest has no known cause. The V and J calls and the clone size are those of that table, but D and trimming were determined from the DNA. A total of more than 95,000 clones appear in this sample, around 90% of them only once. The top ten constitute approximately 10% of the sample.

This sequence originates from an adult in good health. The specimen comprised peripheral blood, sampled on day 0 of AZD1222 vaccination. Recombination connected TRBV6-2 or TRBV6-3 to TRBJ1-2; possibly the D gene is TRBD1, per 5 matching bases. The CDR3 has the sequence CASSTGTGGGYTF. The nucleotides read TGTGCCAGCAGCACCGGGACGGGGGGAGGCTACACCTTC.